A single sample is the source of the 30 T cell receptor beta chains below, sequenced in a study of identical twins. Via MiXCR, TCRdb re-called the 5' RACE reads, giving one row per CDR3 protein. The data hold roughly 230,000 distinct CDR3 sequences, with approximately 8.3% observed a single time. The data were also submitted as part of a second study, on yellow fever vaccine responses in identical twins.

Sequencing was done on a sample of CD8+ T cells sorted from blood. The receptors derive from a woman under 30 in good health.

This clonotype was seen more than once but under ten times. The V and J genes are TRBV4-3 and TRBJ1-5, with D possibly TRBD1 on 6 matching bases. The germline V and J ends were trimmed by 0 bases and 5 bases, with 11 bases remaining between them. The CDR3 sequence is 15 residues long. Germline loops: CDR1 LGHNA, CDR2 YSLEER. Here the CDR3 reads CASSQDRGRDQPQHF. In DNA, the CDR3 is TGCGCCAGCAGCCAAGATCGGGGGCGCGATCAGCCCCAGCATTTT.

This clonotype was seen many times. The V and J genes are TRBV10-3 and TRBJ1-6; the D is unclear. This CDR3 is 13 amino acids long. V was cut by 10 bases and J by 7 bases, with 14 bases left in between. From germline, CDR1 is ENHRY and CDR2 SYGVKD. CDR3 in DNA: TGTGCCAACGGGGAGGGCGAGAATTCACCCCTCCACTTT. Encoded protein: CANGEGENSPLHF.

As DNA, the CDR3 is TGTGCCAGCATCCATAAGGGCAATGAGCAGTTCTTC. Its translation: CASIHKGNEQFF. V gene TRBV12-3 or TRBV12-4 combines with J gene TRBJ2-1; D is ambiguous. The CDR3 has 12 amino acids. V lost 7 bases, J lost 6 bases, and 10 bases lay in between.

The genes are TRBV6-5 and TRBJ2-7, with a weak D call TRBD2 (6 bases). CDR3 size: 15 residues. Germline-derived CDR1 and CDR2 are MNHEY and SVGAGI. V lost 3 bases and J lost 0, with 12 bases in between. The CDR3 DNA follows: TGTGCCAGCAGTTATACCCTAGCGTCCTCCTACGAGCAGTACTTC. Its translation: CASSYTLASSYEQYF.

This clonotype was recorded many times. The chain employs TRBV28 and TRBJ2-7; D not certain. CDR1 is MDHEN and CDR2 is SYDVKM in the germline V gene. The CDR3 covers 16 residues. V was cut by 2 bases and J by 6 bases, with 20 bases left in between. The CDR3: CASSLLRPPEKSEQYF. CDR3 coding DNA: TGTGCCAGCAGTTTACTCCGACCCCCAGAAAAGTCCGAGCAGTACTTC. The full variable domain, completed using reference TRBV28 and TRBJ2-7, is DVKVTQSSRYLVKRTGEKVFLECVQDMDHENMFWYRQDPGLGLRLIYFSYDVKMKEKGDIPEGYSVSREKKERFSLILESASTNQTSMYLCASSLLRPPEKSEQYFGPGTRLTVT.

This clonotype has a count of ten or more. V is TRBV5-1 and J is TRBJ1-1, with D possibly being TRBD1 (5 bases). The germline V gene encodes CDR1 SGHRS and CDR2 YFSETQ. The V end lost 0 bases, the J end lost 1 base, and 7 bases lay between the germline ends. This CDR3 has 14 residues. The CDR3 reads CASSLDRRNTEAFF. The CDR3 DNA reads TGCGCCAGCAGCTTGGACAGGAGGAACACTGAAGCTTTCTTT.

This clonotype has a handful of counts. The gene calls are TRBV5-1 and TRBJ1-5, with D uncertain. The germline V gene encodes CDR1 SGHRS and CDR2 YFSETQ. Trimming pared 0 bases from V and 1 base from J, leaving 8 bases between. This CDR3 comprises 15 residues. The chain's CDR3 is CASSLDRMSNQPQHF. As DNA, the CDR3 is TGCGCCAGCAGCTTGGATAGGATGAGCAATCAGCCCCAGCATTTT.

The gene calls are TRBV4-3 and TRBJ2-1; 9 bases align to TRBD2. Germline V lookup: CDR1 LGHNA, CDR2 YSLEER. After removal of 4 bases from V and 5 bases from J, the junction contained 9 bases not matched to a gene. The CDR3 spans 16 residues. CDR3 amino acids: CASSRRLAEENNEQFF. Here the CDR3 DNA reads TGCGCCAGCAGCCGCAGACTAGCGGAAGAAAACAATGAGCAGTTCTTC.

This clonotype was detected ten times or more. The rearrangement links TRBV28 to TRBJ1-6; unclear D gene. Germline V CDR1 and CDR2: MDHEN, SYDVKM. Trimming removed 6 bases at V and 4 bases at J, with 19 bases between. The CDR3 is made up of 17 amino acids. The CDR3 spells CASRPTYPNSYNSPLHF. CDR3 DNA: TGTGCCAGCAGGCCTACATACCCGAATAGTTATAATTCACCCCTCCACTTT.

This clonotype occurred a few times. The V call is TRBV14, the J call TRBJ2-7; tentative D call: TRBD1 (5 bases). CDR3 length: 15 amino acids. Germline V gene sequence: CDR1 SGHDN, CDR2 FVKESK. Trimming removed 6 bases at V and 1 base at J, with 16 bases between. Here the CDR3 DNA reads TGTGCCAGCAGTCCTTTGGTAGGGGTGTCCTACGAGCAGTACTTC. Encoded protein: CASSPLVGVSYEQYF. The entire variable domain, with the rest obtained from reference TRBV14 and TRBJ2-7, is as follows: EAGVTQFPSHSVIEKGQTVTLRCDPISGHDNLYWYRRVMGKEIKFLLHFVKESKQDESGMPNNRFLAERTGGTYSTLKVQPAELEDSGVYFCASSPLVGVSYEQYFGPGTRLTVT.

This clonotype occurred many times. The CDR3: CASSNQLAATDTQYF. The CDR3 coding sequence is TGTGCCAGCAGCAACCAACTAGCGGCCACAGATACGCAGTATTTT. The rearrangement joins TRBV7-9 to TRBJ2-3; 8 nucleotides line up with TRBD2. This CDR3 has 15 residues. Germline V gene sequence: CDR1 SEHNR, CDR2 FQNEAQ (reference sequence). V lost 5 bases, J lost 2 bases, and 6 bases stayed unmatched.

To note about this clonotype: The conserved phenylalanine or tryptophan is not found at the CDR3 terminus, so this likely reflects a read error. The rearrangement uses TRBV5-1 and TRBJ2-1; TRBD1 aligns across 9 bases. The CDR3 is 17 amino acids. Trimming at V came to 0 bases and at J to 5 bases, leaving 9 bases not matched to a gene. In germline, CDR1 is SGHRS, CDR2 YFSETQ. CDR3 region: CASSLGPDRGSDNEQFL. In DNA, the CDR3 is TGCGCCAGCAGCTTGGGGCCCGACAGGGGGTCCGACAATGAGCAGTTCCTC.

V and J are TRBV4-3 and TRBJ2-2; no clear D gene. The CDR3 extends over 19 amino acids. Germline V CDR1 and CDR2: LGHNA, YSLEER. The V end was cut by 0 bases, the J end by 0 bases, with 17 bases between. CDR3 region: CASSQDLATMTSNTGELFF. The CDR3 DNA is TGCGCCAGCAGCCAAGATCTTGCGACCATGACCTCGAACACCGGGGAGCTGTTTTTT.

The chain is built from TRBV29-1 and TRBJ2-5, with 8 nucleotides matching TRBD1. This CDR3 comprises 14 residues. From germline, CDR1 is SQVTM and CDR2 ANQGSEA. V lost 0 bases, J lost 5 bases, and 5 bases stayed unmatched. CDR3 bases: TGCAGCGTTGAAGACCGGACAGGGCTGGAGACCCAGTACTTC. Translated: CSVEDRTGLETQYF.

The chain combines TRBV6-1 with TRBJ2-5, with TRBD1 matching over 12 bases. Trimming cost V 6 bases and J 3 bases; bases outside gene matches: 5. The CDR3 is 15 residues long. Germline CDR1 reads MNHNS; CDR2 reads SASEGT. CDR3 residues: CASRRDRGLEETQYF. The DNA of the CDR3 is TGTGCCAGCAGAAGGGACAGGGGGCTTGAAGAGACCCAGTACTTC.

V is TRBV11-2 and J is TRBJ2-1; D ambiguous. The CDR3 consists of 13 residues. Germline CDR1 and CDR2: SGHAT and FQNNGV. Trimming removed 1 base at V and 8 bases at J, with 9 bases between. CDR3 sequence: CASSLVAWDEQFF. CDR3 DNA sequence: TGTGCCAGCAGCTTAGTTGCTTGGGATGAGCAGTTCTTC.

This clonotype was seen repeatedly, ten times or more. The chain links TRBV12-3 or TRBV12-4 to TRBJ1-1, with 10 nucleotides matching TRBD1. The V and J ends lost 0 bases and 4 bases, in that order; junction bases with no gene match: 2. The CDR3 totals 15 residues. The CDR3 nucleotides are TGTGCCAGCAGTTTAGCGTGGACAGGGGGCACTGAAGCTTTCTTT. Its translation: CASSLAWTGGTEAFF.

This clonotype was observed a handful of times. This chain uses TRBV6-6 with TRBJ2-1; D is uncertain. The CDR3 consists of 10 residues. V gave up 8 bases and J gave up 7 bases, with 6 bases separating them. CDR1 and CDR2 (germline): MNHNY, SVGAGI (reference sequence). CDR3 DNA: TGTGCCAGCCGGGTAAATGAGCAGTTCTTC. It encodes CASRVNEQFF.

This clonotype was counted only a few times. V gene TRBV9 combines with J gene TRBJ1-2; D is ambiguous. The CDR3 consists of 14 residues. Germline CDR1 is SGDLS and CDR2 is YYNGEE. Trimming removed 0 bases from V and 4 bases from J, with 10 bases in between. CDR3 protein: CASSVVGDLYGYTF. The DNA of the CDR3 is TGTGCCAGCAGCGTAGTGGGAGACCTCTATGGCTACACCTTC.

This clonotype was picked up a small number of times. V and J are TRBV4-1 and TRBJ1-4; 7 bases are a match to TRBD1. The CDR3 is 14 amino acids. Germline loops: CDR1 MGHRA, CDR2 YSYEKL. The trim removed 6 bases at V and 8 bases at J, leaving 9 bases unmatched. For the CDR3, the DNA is TGCGCCAGCAGGGGTCTACCGGGACAGGAAAAACTGTTTTTT. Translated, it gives CASRGLPGQEKLFF.

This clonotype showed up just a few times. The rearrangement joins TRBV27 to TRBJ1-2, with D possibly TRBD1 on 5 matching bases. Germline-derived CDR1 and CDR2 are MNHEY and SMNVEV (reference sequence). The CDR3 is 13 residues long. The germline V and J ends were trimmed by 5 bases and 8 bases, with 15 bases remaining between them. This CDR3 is CASSPLDQGGYTF. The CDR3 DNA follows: TGTGCCAGCAGTCCCCTCGACCAGGGAGGCTACACCTTC.

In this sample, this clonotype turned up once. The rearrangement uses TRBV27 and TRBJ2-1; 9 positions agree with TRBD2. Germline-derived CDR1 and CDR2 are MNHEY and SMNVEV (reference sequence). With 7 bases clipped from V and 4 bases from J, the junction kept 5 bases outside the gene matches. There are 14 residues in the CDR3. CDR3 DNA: TGTGCCAGCACTAGCGGGGCCTCATACAATGAGCAGTTCTTC. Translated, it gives CASTSGASYNEQFF.

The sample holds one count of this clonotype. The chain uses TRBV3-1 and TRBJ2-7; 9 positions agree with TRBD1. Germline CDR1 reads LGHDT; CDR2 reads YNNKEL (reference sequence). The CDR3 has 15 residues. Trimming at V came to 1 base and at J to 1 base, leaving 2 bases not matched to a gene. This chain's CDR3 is CASSQAGQGSYEQYF. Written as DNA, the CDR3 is TGTGCCAGCAGCCAAGCAGGACAGGGGTCCTACGAGCAGTACTTC.

The CDR3 sequence is CASRPPTAQETQYF. DNA for the CDR3: TGTGCCAGCAGACCCCCCACGGCACAAGAGACCCAGTACTTC. V and J are TRBV6-2 or TRBV6-3 and TRBJ2-5, with D hard to call. Trimming left V 6 bases short and J 2 bases short, with 13 bases between. The CDR3 is 14 amino acids. Germline lookup yields CDR1 MNHEY and CDR2 SVGEGT.

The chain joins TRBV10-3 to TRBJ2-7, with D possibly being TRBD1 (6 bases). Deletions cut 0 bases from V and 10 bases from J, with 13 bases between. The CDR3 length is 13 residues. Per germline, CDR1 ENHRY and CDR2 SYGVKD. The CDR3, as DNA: TGTGCCATCAGTGAGTCGGTTCAGGGGTACCAGTACTTC. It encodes CAISESVQGYQYF.

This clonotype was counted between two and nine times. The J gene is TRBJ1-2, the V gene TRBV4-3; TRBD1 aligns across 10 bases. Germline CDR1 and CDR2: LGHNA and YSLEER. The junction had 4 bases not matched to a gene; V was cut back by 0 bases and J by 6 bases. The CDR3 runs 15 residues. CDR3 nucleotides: TGCGCCAGCAGCCAAGAGTGGGGGACAGGGGATGGCTACACCTTC. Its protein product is CASSQEWGTGDGYTF.

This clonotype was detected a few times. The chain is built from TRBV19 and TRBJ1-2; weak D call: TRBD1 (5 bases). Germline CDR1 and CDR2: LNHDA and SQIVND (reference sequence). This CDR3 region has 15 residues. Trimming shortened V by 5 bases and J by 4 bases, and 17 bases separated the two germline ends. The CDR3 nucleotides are TGTGCCAGTAGTTCCCGCGACAGACGACTCTATGGCTACACCTTC. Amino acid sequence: CASSSRDRRLYGYTF. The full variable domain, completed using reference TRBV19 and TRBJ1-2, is DGGITQSPKYLFRKEGQNVTLSCEQNLNHDAMYWYRQDPGQGLRLIYYSQIVNDFQKGDIAEGYSVSREKKESFPLTVTSAQKNPTAFYLCASSSRDRRLYGYTFGSGTRLTVV.

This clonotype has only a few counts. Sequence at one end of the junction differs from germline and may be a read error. The DNA for the CDR3 is TGTGCCAGCTGCTTTGGGCAGCCCCAGCATTTT. Translated: CASCFGQPQHF. This chain connects TRBV7-6 to TRBJ1-5, with unresolved D. Germline V gene sequence: CDR1 SGHVS, CDR2 FNYEAQ. The CDR3 covers 11 residues.

As DNA, the CDR3 is TGTGCCAGCAGCTTGGGGGCTAGCAGCGAGCAGTACTTC. Translating it yields CASSLGASSEQYF. V and J are TRBV5-6 and TRBJ2-7, with TRBD2 as a possible D gene (5 bases). The ends were cut back, 0 bases at V and 6 bases at J, with 10 bases in the middle. Per the germline V gene, CDR1 is SGHDT and CDR2 is YYEEEE. This CDR3 has 13 amino acids.

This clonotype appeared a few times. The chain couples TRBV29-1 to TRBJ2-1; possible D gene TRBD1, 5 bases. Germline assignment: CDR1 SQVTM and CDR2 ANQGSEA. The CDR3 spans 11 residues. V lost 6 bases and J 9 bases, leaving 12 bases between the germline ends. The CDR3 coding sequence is TGCAGCGTGCCCAGGGTGGGTGAGCAGTTCTTC. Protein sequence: CSVPRVGEQFF.